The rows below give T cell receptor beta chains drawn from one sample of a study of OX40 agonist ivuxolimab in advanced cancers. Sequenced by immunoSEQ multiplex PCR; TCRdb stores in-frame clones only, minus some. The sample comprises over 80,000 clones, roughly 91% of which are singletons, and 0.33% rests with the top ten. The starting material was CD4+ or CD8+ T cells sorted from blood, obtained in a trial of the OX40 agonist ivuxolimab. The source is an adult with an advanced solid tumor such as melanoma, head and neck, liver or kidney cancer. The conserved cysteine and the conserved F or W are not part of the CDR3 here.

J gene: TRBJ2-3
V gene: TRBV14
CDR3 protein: ASSQVSAPRTDTQY

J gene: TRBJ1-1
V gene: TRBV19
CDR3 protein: ASRRTIRDTEAF

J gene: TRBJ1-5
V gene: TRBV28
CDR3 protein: ASIVDGSNQPQH

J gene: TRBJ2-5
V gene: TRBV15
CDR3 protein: ATSRGSAETQY

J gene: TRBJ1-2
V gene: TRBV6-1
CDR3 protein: ASTAGDYGYT

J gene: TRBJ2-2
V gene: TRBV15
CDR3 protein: ATSRGSQAGELF

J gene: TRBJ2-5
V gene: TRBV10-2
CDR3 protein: ASSDMARGTQY

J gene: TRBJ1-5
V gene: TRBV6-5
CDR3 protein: ASSFRRGSNQPQH

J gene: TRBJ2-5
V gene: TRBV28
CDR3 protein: ASIDWQETQY

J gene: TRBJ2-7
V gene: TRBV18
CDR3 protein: ASSPPNRLYEQY

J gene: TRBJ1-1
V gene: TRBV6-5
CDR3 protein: ASSYVVPPEAF

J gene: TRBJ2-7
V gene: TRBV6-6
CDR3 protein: ASTYGVGEQY

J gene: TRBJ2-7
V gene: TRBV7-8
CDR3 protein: ASSPQNTGSYEQY

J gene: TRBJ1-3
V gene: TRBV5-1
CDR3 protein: ASSLAATASSGNTIY

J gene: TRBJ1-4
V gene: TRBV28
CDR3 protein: ASSSADLRGEKLF

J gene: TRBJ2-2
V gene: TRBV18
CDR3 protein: ASSRQVVITGELF

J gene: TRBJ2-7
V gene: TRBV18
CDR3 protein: ASSPGLDSEQY

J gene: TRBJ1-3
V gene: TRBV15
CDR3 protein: ATSRDVSGGSKFGNTIY

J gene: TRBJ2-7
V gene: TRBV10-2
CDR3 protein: ASSRPGLESLEQY

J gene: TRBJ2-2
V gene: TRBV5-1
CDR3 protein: ASSVRTPDTGELF

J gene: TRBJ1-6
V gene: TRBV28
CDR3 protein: ASRSDRVSPLH

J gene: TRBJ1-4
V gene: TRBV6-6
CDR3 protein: AIRGGGATNEKLF

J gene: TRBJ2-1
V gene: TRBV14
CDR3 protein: ASSQDVRRGRINNEQF

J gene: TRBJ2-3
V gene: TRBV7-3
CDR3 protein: ASSSNGGHTDTQY

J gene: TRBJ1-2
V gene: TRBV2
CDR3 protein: ASRPRGLAYGYT

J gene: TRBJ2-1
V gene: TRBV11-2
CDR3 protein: ASSPGRSYNEQF

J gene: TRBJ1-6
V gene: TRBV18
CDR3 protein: ASSQDIESPLH

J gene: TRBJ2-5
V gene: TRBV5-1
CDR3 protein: ASSLGTSASGGETQY

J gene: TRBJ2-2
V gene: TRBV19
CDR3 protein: ASSIGGTHGELF

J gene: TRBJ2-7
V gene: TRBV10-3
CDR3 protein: AISGGTVTVEQY

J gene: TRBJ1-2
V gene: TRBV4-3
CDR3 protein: ASSQEPERRGHRDNYGYT

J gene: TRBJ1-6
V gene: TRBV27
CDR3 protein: ASTSGPGSPLH

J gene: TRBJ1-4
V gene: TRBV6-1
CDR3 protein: ASSSRTRGGEKLF

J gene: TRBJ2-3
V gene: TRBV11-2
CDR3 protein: ASSFGTAASTDTQY

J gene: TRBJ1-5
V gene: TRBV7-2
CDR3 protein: ASSLGQGRDQPQH

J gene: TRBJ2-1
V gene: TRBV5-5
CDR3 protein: ASSSTSFGEQF

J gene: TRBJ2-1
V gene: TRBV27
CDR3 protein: ASSFSGAYNEQF

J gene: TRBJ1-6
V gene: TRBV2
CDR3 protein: ASTRTGGENSPLH

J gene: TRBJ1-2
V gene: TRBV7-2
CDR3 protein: ASSLEDRGRVGYGYT

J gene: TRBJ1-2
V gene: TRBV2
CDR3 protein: ASSERRANNYGYT

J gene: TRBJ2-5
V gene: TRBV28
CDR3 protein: ASSSSGGSETQY

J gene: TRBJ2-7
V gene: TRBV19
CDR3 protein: ASSRVLRGGYEQY

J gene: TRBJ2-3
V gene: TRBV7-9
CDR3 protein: ASSPMGVETDTQY

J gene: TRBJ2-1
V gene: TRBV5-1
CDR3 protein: ASSPMSLDSNNEQF

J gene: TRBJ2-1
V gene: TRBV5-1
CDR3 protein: ASSLRQGSNEQF

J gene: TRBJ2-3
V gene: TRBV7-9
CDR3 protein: ASSLAGTATDTQY

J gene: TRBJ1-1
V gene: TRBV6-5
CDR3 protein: ASSYLGGTEAF

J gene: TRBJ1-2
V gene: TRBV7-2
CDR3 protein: ASSLDFRGGGYGYT

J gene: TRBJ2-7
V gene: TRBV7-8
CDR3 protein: ASSLVGPYEQY

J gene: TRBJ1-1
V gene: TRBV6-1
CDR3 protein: ASSAQGFGTEAF

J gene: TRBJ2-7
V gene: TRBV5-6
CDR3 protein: ASSAGGGGDFYEQY

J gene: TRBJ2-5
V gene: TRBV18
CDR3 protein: ASSPVGFGETQY

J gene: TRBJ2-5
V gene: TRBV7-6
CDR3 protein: ASSRGSGTSGSRETQY